This T cell receptor beta chain was sequenced during a study of Tregs in tolerant kidney transplant recipients. Study-level points and caveats: This study did not directly address biological reproducibility. Expanding Tregs on activated donor B cells appeared to best identify donor-specific TCRbeta clones. Few patients were studied, so findings need validation in larger groups.

Germline V gene sequence: CDR1 MGHRA, CDR2 YSYEKL. V lost 2 bases and J 3 bases, leaving 16 bases between the germline ends. The CDR3 is made up of 16 amino acids. The table came from immunoSEQ multiplex PCR; TCRdb's copy has only in-frame clones and leaves some out. The repertoire has some 90,000 clones, about 92% of them found once; the top ten carry roughly 5%. Comment on this clone: As yet, its antigen is unknown.

CD4+CD25+CD127- Tregs, CD4+CD25- non-Tregs, CD4 and CD8 cells were sorted. V usage is TRBV4-1 and J usage is TRBJ2-5; D is perhaps TRBD2 (7 bases). Sequenced: CD8+ T cells from blood. The clonotype comes from a human donor in good health. The CDR3, as DNA: TGCGCCAGCAGCCAACCTGCGGGGGCCGTTGAAGAGACCCAGTACTTC. It yields the protein CASSQPAGAVEETQYF.